The 28 T cell receptor beta chains presented below share a single source sample, sequenced in a study of T cell clonality in common variable immunodeficiency. Findings and limits, study-wide: In common variable immunodeficiency, TCR beta chains reportedly carried fewer deletions and N-nucleotide insertions.

The antigens these receptors bind are not known. The table came from immunoSEQ multiplex PCR; TCRdb's copy has only in-frame clones and leaves some out. Altogether approximately 5,700 clones were found in the sample, and no singletons occur. The sequencing sample was made of peripheral blood mononuclear cells. The receptors shown here come from a human donor with common variable immunodeficiency.

This clone was detected a few times. The read stops 3 residues short of the end of the CDR3; the missing end is completed from the germline J gene. V is TRBV19 and J is TRBJ2-7, with 10 positions matching TRBD1. The CDR3 covers 13 residues. From germline, CDR1 is LNHDA and CDR2 SQIVND (reference sequence). The V segment lost 6 bases and the J segment 3 bases; nucleotides outside the gene matches: 2. The CDR3 sequence is CASSRDRGYEQYF. The part of the CDR3 DNA that was read is TGTGCCAGTAGCCGGGACAGGGGCTACGAG.

Comment on this clone: The read stops 3 residues short of the end of the CDR3; the missing end is completed from the germline J gene. The chain combines TRBV19 with TRBJ2-3; weak D call: TRBD1 (6 bases). The V gene lost 6 bases and the J gene lost 3 bases, with 13 bases spanning the gap. CDR1 and CDR2 from the germline V gene are LNHDA and SQIVND (reference sequence). The CDR3 is 14 amino acids. The sequenced CDR3 bases are TGTGCCAGTAGAGTTGACAGGAGTACAGATACG. Its protein is CASRVDRSTDT. The full-length CDR3 reads as CASRVDRSTDTQYF.

This clone was seen ten or more times. Sequencing ends 3 residues short of the CDR3 end; the germline J gene provides the rest. The chain employs TRBV5-4 and TRBJ2-7, with TRBD1 as a possible D gene (6 bases). The CDR3 has 12 amino acids. Germline V lookup: CDR1 SGHNT, CDR2 YYREEE (reference sequence). V was shortened by 7 bases and J by 1 base, with 9 bases between the two germline ends. Partial CDR3 DNA: TGTGCCAGCTCACAGGGTTCCTACGAG. It encodes CASSQGSYE. In full, the CDR3 is CASSQGSYEQYF.

This clone has a handful of counts. The sequenced fragment ends 3 residues before the CDR3 boundary, so the rest is inferred from the germline J gene. J is TRBJ2-1 and V is TRBV11-2; maybe TRBD1 (6 bases). Trimming removed 2 bases from V and 9 bases from J, with 17 bases in between. Germline V gives CDR1 SGHAT, CDR2 FQNNGV. This CDR3 is built from 15 residues. The sequenced part of the CDR3 DNA is TGTGCCAGCAGCTTAAACAGGGCCGGCCCAAGTGAG. Translation gives CASSLNRAGPSE. The full-length CDR3 reads as CASSLNRAGPSEQFF.

This clone is deemed medium-sized. The read ends 3 residues shy of where the CDR3 ends; the end is completed using the germline J gene. The chain carries TRBV9 and TRBJ1-2; the D gene is possibly TRBD1 (5 bases). This CDR3 is built from 14 residues. Germline-derived CDR1 and CDR2 are SGDLS and YYNGEE. V was shortened by 0 bases and J by 4 bases, with 10 bases between the two germline ends. The covered CDR3 bases are TGTGCCAGCAGCGTAGGCGACAGCATCTATGGC. This encodes CASSVGDSIYG. The full CDR3 protein reads CASSVGDSIYGYTF. Full variable domain (remainder filled in from reference TRBV9 and TRBJ1-2): DSGVTQTPKHLITATGQRVTLRCSPRSGDLSVYWYQQSLDQGLQFLIQYYNGEERAKGNILERFSAQQFPDLHSELNLSSLELGDSALYFCASSVGDSIYGYTFGSGTRLTVV.

This clone showed up many times. The read finishes 3 residues shy of the CDR3 end, and the germline J gene is used to complete it. The chain couples TRBV10-3 to TRBJ1-2; the match to TRBD1 covers 9 bases. The V gene's germline CDR1 is ENHRY and CDR2 SYGVKD. This CDR3 contains 17 residues. J lost 4 bases, V lost 3 bases, and 12 bases had no gene match. CDR3 amino acids: CAISEDAGTGPFYGYTF. The sequenced CDR3 bases are TGTGCCATCAGTGAAGATGCGGGGACAGGGCCATTCTATGGC.

Turning to this clone: Sequencing ends 3 residues short of the CDR3 end; the germline J gene provides the rest. The chain has TRBV6-2 or TRBV6-3 and TRBJ1-2; a weak D match, TRBD1 (5 bases). V was trimmed by 6 bases and J by 1 base, leaving 9 bases between them. CDR1 is MNHEY and CDR2 is SVGEGT in the germline V gene. This CDR3 contains 13 residues. CDR3 bases read: TGTGCCAGCAGAAGAGACAGTAACTATGGC. Translated: CASRRDSNYG. The whole CDR3 protein is CASRRDSNYGYTF.

This clone was seen more than once but under ten times. The sequenced fragment ends 3 residues before the CDR3 boundary, so the rest is inferred from the germline J gene. The chain employs TRBV19 and TRBJ2-2, with 8 bases that match TRBD1. The V gene end was trimmed by 9 bases and the J gene end by 5 bases; junction bases not matched to a gene: 8. Germline loops: CDR1 LNHDA, CDR2 SQIVND (reference sequence). The CDR3 is 14 amino acids. The CDR3 loop reads CASLDRGVTGELFF. CDR3 DNA, as far as it was read: TGTGCCAGCCTCGACAGGGGAGTAACCGGGGAG.

This clone was counted many times. The read terminates 3 residues ahead of where the CDR3 ends, so the germline J gene completes it. The chain recombines TRBV2 with TRBJ1-1; TRBD1 matches 8 bases. This CDR3 is built from 15 residues. V gave up 5 bases and J gave up 0 bases; unmatched junction bases: 5. Germline loops: CDR1 SNHLY, CDR2 FYNNEI. CDR3 bases read: TGTGCCAGCAGTCCCGGGACAGGCCTGAACACTGAA. Translated: CASSPGTGLNTE. The CDR3 as a whole reads CASSPGTGLNTEAFF.

This clone was counted only a few times. Coverage ceases 3 residues before the CDR3 finishes, and the germline J gene fills in the end. The gene calls are TRBV25-1 and TRBJ2-7; no reliable D call. The CDR3 is 13 residues long. Trimming stripped 5 bases from V and 4 bases from J, with 12 bases between. The germline gives CDR1 MGHDK, CDR2 SYGVNS. CDR3: CASSSSYSYEQYF. The sequenced part of the CDR3 DNA is TGTGCCAGCAGTTCCTCCTACAGTTACGAG.

As regards this clone: The read gets to within 3 residues of the CDR3 end, and the germline J gene fills in the rest. The chain couples TRBV20-1 to TRBJ2-7, with D possibly being TRBD2 (6 bases). Germline CDR1 DFQATT, CDR2 SNEGSKA (reference sequence). V dropped 0 bases and J dropped 1 base, with 10 bases sitting between them. CDR3 length equals 14 residues. The chain's CDR3 is CSARDVAGSYEQYF. The CDR3 bases that were read are TGCAGTGCTAGAGATGTTGCGGGATCCTACGAG.

In its sample, this clone was seen many times. The CDR3 is cut off 3 residues early in the read; its end comes from the germline J gene. This chain links TRBV19 with TRBJ1-1; 9 bases align to TRBD1. This CDR3 comprises 14 residues. Germline CDR1 is LNHDA and CDR2 is SQIVND (reference sequence). Germline trimming cut 10 bases from V and 6 bases from J; bases unmatched to any gene: 12. This CDR3 reads CATLTGGGFAEAFF. The CDR3 DNA, read in part, is TGTGCCACTTTGACAGGGGGTGGATTTGCTGAA.

A remark on this clone: The CDR3 is cut off 3 residues early in the read; its end comes from the germline J gene. The chain combines TRBV2 with TRBJ1-6, with 7 bases matching TRBD1. The germline V gene encodes CDR1 SNHLY and CDR2 FYNNEI. The CDR3 consists of 13 residues. CDR3 bases read: TGTGCCAGCAGTGGAGACAGGGTATCAGCC. It is translated as CASSGDRVSA. The CDR3 as a whole reads CASSGDRVSALHF.

Turning to this clone: The read is 3 residues too short to cover the CDR3 end, so that end is filled in from the germline J gene. V and J are TRBV20-1 and TRBJ2-1; TRBD2 matches 8 bases. The CDR3 totals 14 residues. The ends lost 3 bases at V and 6 bases at J; junction bases unmatched: 7. Germline CDR1 and CDR2: DFQATT and SNEGSKA (reference sequence). CDR3 protein: CSARTSDARNEQFF. CDR3 DNA (partial): TGCAGTGCTAGGACTAGCGACGCACGCAATGAG.

This clone occurred many times. The read comes to an end 3 residues before the CDR3 does, leaving the germline J gene to fill in the end. The J gene is TRBJ2-7, the V gene TRBV2; D might be TRBD2 (6 bases). The V gene's germline CDR1 is SNHLY and CDR2 FYNNEI. This CDR3 region has 14 residues. Trimming pared 8 bases from V and 2 bases from J, leaving 16 bases between. CDR3 loop: CASWRDWPTYEQYF. Incomplete CDR3 DNA: TGTGCCAGCTGGAGGGACTGGCCGACCTACGAG.

This clone is judged medium-sized (0.01 to 0.1%). The observed sequence ends 3 residues before the CDR3 terminus, with the missing tail filled in from the germline J gene. This chain connects TRBV2 to TRBJ2-2; TRBD1 is a possible D gene (6 bases). This CDR3 is 15 amino acids long. Trimming removed 2 bases at V and 6 bases at J, with 13 bases between. The germline V gene has CDR1 SNHLY and CDR2 FYNNEI. The sequenced CDR3 bases are TGTGCCAGCAGTGAACCATACAACAGGGCCGGGGAG. Translated, it gives CASSEPYNRAGE. From start to end, the CDR3 is CASSEPYNRAGELFF. Filled out from reference TRBV2 and TRBJ2-2, the complete variable domain reads EPEVTQTPSHQVTQMGQEVILRCVPISNHLYFYWYRQILGQKVEFLVSFYNNEISEKSEIFDDQFSVERPDGSNFTLKIRSTKLEDSAMYFCASSEPYNRAGELFFGEGSRLTVL.

A few counts support this clone. The read terminates 3 residues before the CDR3 end, so the remaining end is supplied by the germline J gene. The rearrangement links TRBV6-2 or TRBV6-3 to TRBJ2-3; tentative D call: TRBD2 (6 bases). Germline CDR1 is MNHEY and CDR2 is SVGEGT. V was clipped by 6 bases and J by 0 bases, with 10 bases between them. CDR3 length: 14 residues. The DNA read from the CDR3 is TGTGCCAGCAGAAAAAGCGGGAGCACAGATACG. Amino acid sequence: CASRKSGSTDT. The CDR3 reads in full as CASRKSGSTDTQYF.

This clone is medium-sized (0.01 to 0.1%). The CDR3 is cut off 3 residues early in the read; its end comes from the germline J gene. The chain joins TRBV7-9 to TRBJ1-4; no definite D call. The CDR3 is 13 residues long. The germline V gene encodes CDR1 SEHNR and CDR2 FQNEAQ (reference sequence). The germline V and J ends were trimmed by 3 bases and 8 bases, with 10 bases remaining between them. The sequenced part of the CDR3 DNA is TGTGCCAGCAGCTTTGGCGGGGAAGAAAAA. Protein: CASSFGGEEK. Given in full, the CDR3 is CASSFGGEEKLFF.

Concerning this clone: The read ends 3 residues shy of where the CDR3 ends; the end is completed using the germline J gene. The rearrangement links TRBV19 to TRBJ1-4; D is possibly TRBD1 (5 bases). The CDR3 runs 14 residues. The V and J ends lost 5 bases and 5 bases respectively, with 12 bases between them. Germline-derived CDR1 and CDR2 are LNHDA and SQIVND (reference sequence). The CDR3 protein is CASSDQGRNEKLFF. The CDR3 DNA, read in part, is TGTGCCAGTAGTGATCAGGGTAGAAATGAAAAA.

This clone has a handful of counts. The read ends 3 residues early relative to the CDR3; the germline J gene fills the gap. The chain employs TRBV18 and TRBJ2-3; 9 bases agree with TRBD1. The CDR3 runs 16 residues. Germline V gene lookup returns CDR1 KGHSH and CDR2 LQKENI. V was pared by 6 bases and J by 0 bases, with 7 bases of the junction left unmatched. CDR3 protein: CASSPRDRASTDTQYF. CDR3 DNA, as far as it was read: TGTGCCAGCTCGCCTAGGGACAGGGCTAGCACAGATACG.

This clone has more than one count but fewer than ten. Read coverage stops 3 residues before the CDR3 terminus; the germline J gene supplies the remainder. The chain has TRBV7-9 and TRBJ2-3, with D maybe TRBD2 (6 bases). In germline, CDR1 is SEHNR, CDR2 FQNEAQ (reference sequence). The CDR3 has 15 amino acids. V was pared by 5 bases and J by 0 bases, with 12 bases between. CDR3 residues: CASSLQSGSTDTQYF. The covered CDR3 bases are TGTGCCAGCAGCCTCCAGAGCGGGAGCACAGATACG.

Partial CDR3 DNA: TGTGCCAGCAGCGACCGGGACAGGGGAGGCGGGGAG. Translating gives CASSDRDRGGGE. Given in full, the CDR3 is CASSDRDRGGGELFF. The rearrangement links TRBV11-3 to TRBJ2-2; 10 nucleotides line up with TRBD1. The CDR3 goes on 3 residues after the read ends, and that part is filled in from the germline J gene. CDR3 length: 15 residues. The germline V gene has CDR1 SGHNT and CDR2 YENEEA. After removal of 5 bases from V and 7 bases from J, the junction contained 7 bases not matched to a gene.

This clone was counted ten times or more. With the read ending 3 residues before the CDR3 end, the germline J gene is used to fill in that end. This chain uses TRBV5-6 with TRBJ2-1; TRBD1 matches at 9 bases. This CDR3 region has 15 residues. V shed 3 bases, J shed 7 bases, and the junction held 8 bases outside the gene matches. Germline V gene data show CDR1 as SGHDT and CDR2 as YYEEEE. Partial CDR3 DNA: TGTGCCAGCAGCTCGGGACAGGGTCTACGGAATGAG. This sequence encodes CASSSGQGLRNE. The entire CDR3 reads CASSSGQGLRNEQFF.

In regard to this clone: The read ends 3 residues shy of where the CDR3 ends; the end is completed using the germline J gene. The chain employs TRBV5-1 and TRBJ2-3; 16 bases line up with TRBD2. This CDR3 spans 16 amino acids. From germline, CDR1 is SGHRS and CDR2 YFSETQ. The V gene end was trimmed by 3 bases and the J gene end by 5 bases; junction bases not matched to a gene: 3. The covered CDR3 bases are TGCGCCAGCAGCTGGGGACTAGCGGGAGGGGAAGATACG. It is translated as CASSWGLAGGEDT. The whole CDR3 protein is CASSWGLAGGEDTQYF.

This clone is judged medium-sized (0.01 to 0.1%). Read coverage stops 3 residues before the CDR3 terminus; the germline J gene supplies the remainder. The genes are TRBV20-1 and TRBJ2-7, with D tentatively TRBD2 (7 bases). The germline CDR1 and CDR2 sequences are DFQATT and SNEGSKA (reference sequence). This CDR3 has 14 residues. Trimming took off 0 bases at V and 5 bases at J, with 14 bases between the two ends. The CDR3 loop is CSARDMGGHHEQYF. The part of the CDR3 DNA that was read is TGCAGTGCTAGAGATATGGGGGGGCACCACGAG.

Comments on this clone: Sequencing ends 3 residues short of the CDR3 end; the germline J gene provides the rest. V gene TRBV7-2 combines with J gene TRBJ2-2; no definite D call. There are 14 residues in the CDR3. V was clipped by 2 bases and J by 6 bases, with 10 bases between them. The germline V gene has CDR1 SGHTA and CDR2 FQGNSA. The DNA read from the CDR3 is TGTGCCAGCAGCTTAAGGGCAGGCGCCGGGGAG. This translates into CASSLRAGAGE. The complete CDR3 reads CASSLRAGAGELFF.

Concerning this clone itself: The read stops 3 residues short of the end of the CDR3; the missing end is completed from the germline J gene. The rearrangement links TRBV7-9 to TRBJ2-1; 10 bases match TRBD2. With 5 bases clipped from V and 6 bases from J, the junction kept 4 bases outside the gene matches. This CDR3 is built from 14 residues. CDR1 is SEHNR and CDR2 is FQNEAQ in the germline V gene (reference sequence). The CDR3 bases that were read are TGTGCCAGCAGCCAAAGCGGGAGGGGCAATGAG. Translation: CASSQSGRGNE. The entire CDR3 is CASSQSGRGNEQFF.

The covered CDR3 bases are TGTGCCAGCAGGTCTAGCGGGGGGAGGGTATGGACAGATACG. Protein product: CASRSSGGRVWTDT. The CDR3, in full, reads CASRSSGGRVWTDTQYF. The V call is TRBV2, the J call TRBJ2-3, with TRBD2 identical over 11 bases. The read ends 3 residues before the CDR3 terminus; that terminus is restored from the germline J gene. Trimming took 6 bases from V and 3 from J; bases not matched to a gene: 11. Germline CDR1 is SNHLY and CDR2 is FYNNEI. This CDR3 region has 17 residues. Using reference TRBV2 and TRBJ2-3 for the parts outside the CDR3, the full variable domain is EPEVTQTPSHQVTQMGQEVILRCVPISNHLYFYWYRQILGQKVEFLVSFYNNEISEKSEIFDDQFSVERPDGSNFTLKIRSTKLEDSAMYFCASRSSGGRVWTDTQYFGPGTRLTVL.